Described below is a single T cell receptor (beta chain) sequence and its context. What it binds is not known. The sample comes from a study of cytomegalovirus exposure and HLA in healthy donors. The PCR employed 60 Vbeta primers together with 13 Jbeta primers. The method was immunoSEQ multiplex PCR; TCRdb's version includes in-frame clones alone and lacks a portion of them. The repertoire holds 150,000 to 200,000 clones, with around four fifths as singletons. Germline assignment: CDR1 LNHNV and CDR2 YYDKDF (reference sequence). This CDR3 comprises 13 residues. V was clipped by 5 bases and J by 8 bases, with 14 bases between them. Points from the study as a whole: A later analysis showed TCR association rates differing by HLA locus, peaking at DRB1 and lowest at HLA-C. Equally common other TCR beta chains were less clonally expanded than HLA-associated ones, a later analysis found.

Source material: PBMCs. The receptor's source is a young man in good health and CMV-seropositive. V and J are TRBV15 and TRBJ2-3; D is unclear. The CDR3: CATSPMTRFTQYF. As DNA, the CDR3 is TGTGCCACCAGCCCGATGACACGATTTACGCAGTATTTT.